The 13 T cell receptor beta chains reported below all come from one sample, sequenced in a study of T cells in Graves' hyperthyroidism and ophthalmopathy. RNA transcripts gave rise to amplified TCR beta CDR3 regions. A first-round RT-PCR of the TCR CDR3 used the HTBI primer set. TCRdb redid the calling of the multiplex PCR reads with MiXCR, one entry per CDR3 protein. Altogether about 410,000 distinct CDR3 sequences are present, roughly 15% being singletons, with the ten largest covering approximately 13%. Specimen: blood. The receptor source for this set is a man younger than 35 with Graves' ophthalmopathy.

The chain is built from TRBV10-3 and TRBJ2-5; the match to TRBD1 covers 12 bases. Germline V CDR1 and CDR2: ENHRY, SYGVKD. The CDR3 covers 13 residues. Trimming cost V 9 bases and J 5 bases; bases outside gene matches: 4. This CDR3 is CAMGQGAGETQYF. In DNA, the CDR3 is TGTGCCATGGGACAGGGGGCGGGGGAGACCCAGTACTTC.

This clonotype occurred many times. The chain uses TRBV7-9 and TRBJ2-7; TRBD1 might be the D (5 bases). There are 13 residues in the CDR3. Germline V lookup: CDR1 SEHNR, CDR2 FQNEAQ (reference sequence). Trimming shortened V by 5 bases and J by 5 bases, and 13 bases separated the two germline ends. The CDR3, as DNA: TGTGCCAGCAGCCCGGTGGGGCGGAACGAGCAGTACTTC. Translation gives CASSPVGRNEQYF.

The chain carries TRBV20-1 and TRBJ2-7, with D maybe TRBD2 (6 bases). Trimming cost V 1 base and J 4 bases, with 14 bases left between them. Germline CDR1 DFQATT, CDR2 SNEGSKA (reference sequence). This CDR3 has 14 amino acids. This chain's CDR3 is CSARGRDSVYEQYF. The CDR3 bases are TGCAGTGCTAGAGGCCGGGACTCTGTATACGAGCAGTACTTC.

In regard to this clonotype: This clone may be a read error of a much larger clone one base away. The CDR3 does not end in the conserved phenylalanine or tryptophan, so this is likely a read error. The J gene is TRBJ2-1, the V gene TRBV6-1; 13 nucleotides line up with TRBD2. The CDR3 runs 16 residues. Unmatched junction bases numbered 6, after V lost 9 bases and J lost 1 base. CDR1 is MNHNS, CDR2 SASEGT, per germline. The CDR3 here is CASWTSGSWSYNEQFS. The CDR3 DNA is TGTGCCAGTTGGACTAGCGGGAGTTGGTCCTACAATGAGCAGTTCTCC.

The V gene is TRBV7-9, the J gene TRBJ2-3, with D unresolved. The germline CDR1 and CDR2 sequences are SEHNR and FQNEAQ (reference sequence). This CDR3 spans 14 amino acids. Trimming pared 8 bases from V and 0 bases from J, leaving 12 bases between. CDR3 coding DNA: TGTGCCAGCCTGCCCATCACTAGCACAGATACGCAGTATTTT. Residues: CASLPITSTDTQYF.

Details on this clonotype: This may stem from a read error, because a much larger clone lies one nucleotide away. The chain combines TRBV7-2 with TRBJ1-5; D uncertain. Trimming cost V 3 bases and J 3 bases, with 6 bases left between them. CDR1 is SGHTA and CDR2 is FQGNSA in the germline V gene. The CDR3 contains 13 residues. DNA for the CDR3: TGTACCAGCAGCTTTCGGGTCAATCAGCCCCAGCATTTT. Its protein is CTSSFRVNQPQHF. Looking up the rest from reference TRBV7-2 and TRBJ1-5 gives the full variable domain: GAGVSQSPSNKVTEKGKDVELRCDPISGHTALYWYRQSLGQGLEFLIYFQGNSAPDKSGLPSDRFSAERTGGSVSTLTIQRTQQEDSAVYLCTSSFRVNQPQHFGDGTRLSIL.

This clonotype came up a few times. The V and J genes are TRBV19 and TRBJ2-3; 9 positions match TRBD2. CDR1 LNHDA and CDR2 SQIVND come from the germline V gene (reference sequence). The CDR3 length is 14 residues. V was clipped by 7 bases and J by 4 bases; unmatched bases: 6. This CDR3 reads CASNTGGGADTQYF. In nucleotides, the CDR3 is TGTGCCAGTAATACTGGCGGGGGGGCAGATACGCAGTATTTT.

This clonotype was seen only a few times. The chain uses TRBV9 and TRBJ1-4; 9 positions match TRBD1. Germline assignment: CDR1 SGDLS and CDR2 YYNGEE. This CDR3 is built from 18 residues. After removal of 2 bases from V and 0 bases from J, the junction contained 8 bases not matched to a gene. The CDR3 sequence: CASSVTGGASTTNEKLFF. The DNA for the CDR3 is TGTGCCAGCAGCGTCACAGGGGGCGCCTCCACAACTAATGAAAAACTGTTTTTT.

This clonotype appeared a few times. The CDR3 loop is CASSFGGLETQYF. The CDR3 DNA reads as TGCGCCAGCAGCTTTGGGGGGCTCGAGACCCAGTACTTC. V usage is TRBV5-1 and J usage is TRBJ2-5; D is perhaps TRBD1 or TRBD2 (6 bases each). Trimming took off 2 bases at V and 5 bases at J, with 10 bases between the two ends. Per germline, CDR1 SGHRS and CDR2 YFSETQ. This CDR3 comprises 13 residues. Full variable domain (outside the CDR3, taken from reference TRBV5-1 and TRBJ2-5): KAGVTQTPRYLIKTRGQQVTLSCSPISGHRSVSWYQQTPGQGLQFLFEYFSETQRNKGNFPGRFSGRQFSNSRSEMNVSTLELGDSALYLCASSFGGLETQYFGPGTRLLVL.

This clonotype was seen only a few times. The genes are TRBV5-5 and TRBJ1-1; no clear D. The CDR3 contains 14 residues. Germline CDR1 SGHKS, CDR2 YYEKEE (reference sequence). Trimming shortened V by 0 bases and J by 3 bases, and 9 bases separated the two germline ends. The CDR3 sequence is CASSLAQEHTEAFF. The CDR3 nucleotides are TGTGCCAGCAGCTTGGCCCAGGAACACACTGAAGCTTTCTTT.

V is TRBV9 and J is TRBJ2-1, with 10 bases aligning to TRBD2. The length of the CDR3 is 14 residues. CDR1 is SGDLS and CDR2 is YYNGEE in the germline V gene. V trimming: 6 bases; J trimming: 7 bases; junction bases outside the gene matches: 7. In nucleotides, the CDR3 is TGTGCCAGCAAGGCTAGCGGGGGCGGGAATGAGCAGTTCTTC. Translating gives CASKASGGGNEQFF.

J is TRBJ2-5 and V is TRBV7-9; D is ambiguous. V was clipped by 2 bases and J by 3 bases, with 13 bases between them. From germline, CDR1 is SEHNR and CDR2 FQNEAQ (reference sequence). The CDR3 is 15 amino acids. CDR3 bases: TGTGCCAGCAGCTTACCGCCGGAACGGAAAGAGACCCAGTACTTC. Its translation is CASSLPPERKETQYF.

Many counts were recorded for this clonotype. The chain links TRBV9 to TRBJ2-5; TRBD1 might be the D (6 bases). The CDR3 spans 14 residues. Germline V lookup: CDR1 SGDLS, CDR2 YYNGEE. The V gene lost 4 bases and the J gene lost 2 bases, with 12 bases spanning the gap. The CDR3 region has the DNA TGTGCCAGCAGCCTTAGCCAGGGGCAAGAGACCCAGTACTTC. It is translated as CASSLSQGQETQYF. Full variable domain (rest looked up from reference TRBV9 and TRBJ2-5): DSGVTQTPKHLITATGQRVTLRCSPRSGDLSVYWYQQSLDQGLQFLIQYYNGEERAKGNILERFSAQQFPDLHSELNLSSLELGDSALYFCASSLSQGQETQYFGPGTRLLVL.